Each of the 10 T cell receptor beta chains below was sequenced from the same sample in a study of cytomegalovirus exposure and HLA in healthy donors (dated by TCRdb to between 2016 and 2019). Library prep was done by the immunoSEQ multiplex PCR assay. A mixture of 60 forward primers for TCR Vbeta segments and 13 reverse primers for TCR Jbeta segments was used in the multiplex PCR. Not all clones reach the TCRdb copy of this immuneACCESS table, which keeps in-frame sequences only. Checked studies attribute under half of the gap to unresolved V genes and leave the rest unexplained. The record for this sample contains just over 150,000 clones. The ten top clones hold over 1% of the sample. Sequenced material: PBMCs. Source of these receptors: a woman aged 55-69 years in good health and CMV-seronegative.

Turning to this clone: Other DNA sequences in the sample encode the same CDR3. The chain carries TRBV2 and TRBJ2-7; 8 nucleotides match TRBD1. The V gene end was trimmed by 4 bases and the J gene end by 1 base; junction bases not matched to a gene: 3. CDR1 SNHLY and CDR2 FYNNEI come from the germline V gene. The CDR3 loop spans 14 amino acids. CDR3 region: CASSGGQGSYEQYF. The DNA for the CDR3 is TGTGCCAGCAGTGGCGGACAGGGATCCTACGAGCAGTACTTC.

V and J are TRBV7-2 and TRBJ2-7, with TRBD2 matching 8 bases. J gave up 4 bases and V 0 bases, and 8 bases lay outside the gene matches. Germline V gene data show CDR1 as SGHTA and CDR2 as FQGNSA. The length of the CDR3 is 16 residues. The CDR3 region has the DNA TGTGCCAGCAGCTTAGCAGGGAGCGGGAGAACGTACGAGCAGTACTTC. Protein sequence: CASSLAGSGRTYEQYF.

The V and J genes are TRBV10-3 and TRBJ2-7; 9 nucleotides line up with TRBD1. This CDR3 comprises 16 residues. Germline values: CDR1 ENHRY, CDR2 SYGVKD. Trimming took 2 bases from V and 5 from J; bases not matched to a gene: 10. The CDR3 here is CAISEPQTGTGNEQYF. The DNA of the CDR3 is TGTGCCATCAGTGAGCCGCAAACCGGGACAGGGAACGAGCAGTACTTC.

This rearrangement joins TRBV5-1 to TRBJ2-2; no clear D. Germline values: CDR1 SGHRS, CDR2 YFSETQ. This CDR3 has 15 amino acids. The V end was cut by 4 bases, the J end by 0 bases, with 10 bases between. The CDR3 coding sequence is TGCGCCAGCAGCCCCCGAAGCACGAACACCGGGGAGCTGTTTTTT. It is translated as CASSPRSTNTGELFF.

The chain has TRBV4-3 and TRBJ1-1; D remains unclear. The CDR3 contains 17 residues. CDR1 is LGHNA, CDR2 YSLEER, per germline. Trimming removed 4 bases from V and 5 bases from J, with 23 bases in between. The CDR3 bases are TGCGCCAGCAGCCTCCTAAGGCAACCCCCCGGGGAAACTGAAGCTTTCTTT. Translation gives CASSLLRQPPGETEAFF.

The chain couples TRBV6-5 to TRBJ2-1, with 7 bases aligning to TRBD1. Trimming cost V 0 bases and J 2 bases; bases outside gene matches: 4. This CDR3 comprises 16 residues. Germline assignment: CDR1 MNHEY and CDR2 SVGAGI. Here the CDR3 DNA reads TGTGCCAGCAGTTACTCGAACAGGGGAGCCTACAATGAGCAGTTCTTC. It translates to CASSYSNRGAYNEQFF.

The rearrangement links TRBV20-1 to TRBJ1-4, with a tentative D call TRBD1 (6 bases). This CDR3 contains 11 residues. Trimming pared 6 bases from V and 8 bases from J, leaving 10 bases between. The germline gives CDR1 DFQATT, CDR2 SNEGSKA (reference sequence). The CDR3, as DNA: TGCAGTGCCACAGGACAGGAAAAACTGTTTTTT. The encoded protein is CSATGQEKLFF.

V gene TRBV11-1 combines with J gene TRBJ2-7; the match to TRBD1 covers 7 bases. Germline CDR1 and CDR2: SGHAT and FQDESV (reference sequence). J lost 6 bases, V lost 1 base, and 3 bases had no gene match. The CDR3 is made up of 13 amino acids. The CDR3 DNA sequence: TGTGCCAGCAGCTTAGACAGGGGTGGCGAGCAGTACTTC. Its protein is CASSLDRGGEQYF.

The rearrangement joins TRBV7-2 to TRBJ2-7; 8 bases line up with TRBD1. Trimming removed 5 bases from V and 5 bases from J; junction bases left unmatched: 8. Germline CDR1 is SGHTA and CDR2 is FQGNSA. The CDR3 has 14 amino acids. For the CDR3, the DNA is TGTGCCAGCAGCCCCTGGACAGGGCAACACGAGCAGTACTTC. This translates into CASSPWTGQHEQYF.

V usage is TRBV7-7 and J usage is TRBJ2-7; D is uncertain. Trimming stripped 5 bases from V and 12 bases from J, with 8 bases between. CDR3 length: 9 amino acids. Germline CDR1 SSHAT, CDR2 FNYEAQ (reference sequence). The CDR3 DNA sequence: TGTGCCAGCAGCCTCCCCCGGTACTTC. This gives the protein CASSLPRYF.